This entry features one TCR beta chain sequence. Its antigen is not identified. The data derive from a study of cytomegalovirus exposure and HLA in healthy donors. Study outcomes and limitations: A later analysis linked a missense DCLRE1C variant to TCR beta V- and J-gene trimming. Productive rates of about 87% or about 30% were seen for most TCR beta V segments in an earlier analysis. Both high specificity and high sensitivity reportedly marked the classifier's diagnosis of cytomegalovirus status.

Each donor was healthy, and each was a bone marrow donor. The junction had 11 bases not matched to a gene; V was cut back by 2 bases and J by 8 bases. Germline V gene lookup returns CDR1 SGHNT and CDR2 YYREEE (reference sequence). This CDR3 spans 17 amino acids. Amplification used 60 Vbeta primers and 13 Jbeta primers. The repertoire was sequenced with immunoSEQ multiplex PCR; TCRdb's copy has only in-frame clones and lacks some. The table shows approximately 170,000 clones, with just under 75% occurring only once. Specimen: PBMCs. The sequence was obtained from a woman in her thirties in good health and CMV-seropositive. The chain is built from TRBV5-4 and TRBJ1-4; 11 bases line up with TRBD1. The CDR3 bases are TGTGCCAGCAGCTTCTGGACAGGGGGCGTCCTTGGGGAAAAACTGTTTTTT. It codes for CASSFWTGGVLGEKLFF.